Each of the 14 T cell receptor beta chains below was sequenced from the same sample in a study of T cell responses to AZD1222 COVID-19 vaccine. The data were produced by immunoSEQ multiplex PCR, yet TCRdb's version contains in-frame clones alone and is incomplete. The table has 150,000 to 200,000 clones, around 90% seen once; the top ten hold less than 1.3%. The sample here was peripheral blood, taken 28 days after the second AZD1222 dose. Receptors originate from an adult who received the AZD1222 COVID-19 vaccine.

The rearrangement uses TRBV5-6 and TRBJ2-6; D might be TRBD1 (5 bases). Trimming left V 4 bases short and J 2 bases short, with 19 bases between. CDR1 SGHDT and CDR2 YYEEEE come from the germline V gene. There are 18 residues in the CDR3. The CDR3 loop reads CASSGMWGAEAGANVLTF. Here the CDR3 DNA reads TGTGCCAGCAGCGGGATGTGGGGCGCCGAGGCTGGGGCCAACGTCCTGACTTTC.

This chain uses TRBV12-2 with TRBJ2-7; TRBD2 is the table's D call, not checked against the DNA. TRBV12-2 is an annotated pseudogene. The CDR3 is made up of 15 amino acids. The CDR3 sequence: CASRLAPGLPCEQYF. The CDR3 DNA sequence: TGTGCAAGTCGCTTGGCCCCGGGACTGCCCTGCGAGCAGTACTTC.

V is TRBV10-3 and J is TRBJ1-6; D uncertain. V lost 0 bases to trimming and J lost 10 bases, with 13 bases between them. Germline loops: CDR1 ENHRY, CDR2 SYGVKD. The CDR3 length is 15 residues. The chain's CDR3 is CAISESGPAGSPLHF. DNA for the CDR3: TGTGCCATCAGTGAGTCGGGCCCCGCGGGGTCACCCCTCCACTTT.

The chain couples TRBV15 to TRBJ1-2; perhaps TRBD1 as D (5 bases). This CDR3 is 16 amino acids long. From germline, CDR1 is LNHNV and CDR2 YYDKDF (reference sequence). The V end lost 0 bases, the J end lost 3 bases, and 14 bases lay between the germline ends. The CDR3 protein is CATSRDDNGAYYGYTF. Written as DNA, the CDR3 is TGTGCCACCAGCAGAGATGACAACGGGGCGTACTATGGCTACACCTTC.

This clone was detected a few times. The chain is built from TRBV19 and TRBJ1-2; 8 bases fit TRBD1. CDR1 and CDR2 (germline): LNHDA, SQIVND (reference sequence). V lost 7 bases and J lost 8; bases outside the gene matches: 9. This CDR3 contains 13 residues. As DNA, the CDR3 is TGTGCCAGTAAGCTACAGGGGGTAAGGGGCTACACCTTC. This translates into CASKLQGVRGYTF.

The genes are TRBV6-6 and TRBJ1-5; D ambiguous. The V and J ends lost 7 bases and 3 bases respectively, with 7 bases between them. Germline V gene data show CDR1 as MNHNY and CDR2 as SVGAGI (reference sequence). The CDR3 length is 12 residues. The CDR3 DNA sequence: TGTGCCAGCAAACCGGACAATCAGCCCCAGCATTTT. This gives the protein CASKPDNQPQHF.

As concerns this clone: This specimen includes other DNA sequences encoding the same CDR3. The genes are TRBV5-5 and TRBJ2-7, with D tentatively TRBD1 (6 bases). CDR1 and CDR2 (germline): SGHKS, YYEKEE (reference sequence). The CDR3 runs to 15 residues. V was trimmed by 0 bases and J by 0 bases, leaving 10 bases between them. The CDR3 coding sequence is TGTGCCAGCAGCTTGGGACAGGCGAGCTCCTACGAGCAGTACTTC. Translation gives CASSLGQASSYEQYF.

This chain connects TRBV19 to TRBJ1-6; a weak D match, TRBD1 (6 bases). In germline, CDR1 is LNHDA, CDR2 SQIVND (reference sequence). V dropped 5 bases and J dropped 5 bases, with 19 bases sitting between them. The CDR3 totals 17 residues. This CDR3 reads CASSFLIGQSHNSPLHF. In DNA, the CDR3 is TGTGCCAGTAGTTTCCTCATCGGACAGAGCCATAATTCACCCCTCCACTTT.

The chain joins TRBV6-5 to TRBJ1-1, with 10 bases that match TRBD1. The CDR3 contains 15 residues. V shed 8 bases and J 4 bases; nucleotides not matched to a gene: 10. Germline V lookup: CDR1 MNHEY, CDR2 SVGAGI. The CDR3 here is CASRGGTGASTEAFF. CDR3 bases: TGTGCCAGCCGAGGAGGGACAGGGGCTAGCACTGAAGCTTTCTTT.

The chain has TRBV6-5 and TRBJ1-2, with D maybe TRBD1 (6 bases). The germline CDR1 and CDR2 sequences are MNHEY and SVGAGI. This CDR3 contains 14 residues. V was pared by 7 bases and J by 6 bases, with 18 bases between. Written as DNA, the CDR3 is TGTGCCAGCACCCCGTTCACAGGGTTTGATGGCTACACCTTC. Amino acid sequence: CASTPFTGFDGYTF.

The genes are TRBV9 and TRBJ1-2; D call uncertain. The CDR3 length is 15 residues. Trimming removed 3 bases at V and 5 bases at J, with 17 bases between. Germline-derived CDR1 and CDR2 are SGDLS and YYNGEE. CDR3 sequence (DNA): TGTGCCAGCAGCGCCGGGGATCTTCCGACTTATGGCTACACCTTC. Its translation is CASSAGDLPTYGYTF.

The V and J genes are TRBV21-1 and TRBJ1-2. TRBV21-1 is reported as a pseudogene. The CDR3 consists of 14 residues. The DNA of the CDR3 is TGTGCCAGCAGCAAGGGGGGGGACAGATATGGCTACACCTTC. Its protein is CASSKGGDRYGYTF.

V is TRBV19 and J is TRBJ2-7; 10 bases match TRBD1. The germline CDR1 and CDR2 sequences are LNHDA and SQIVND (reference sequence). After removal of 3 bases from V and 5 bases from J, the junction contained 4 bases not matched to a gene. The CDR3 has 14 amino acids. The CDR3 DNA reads TGTGCCAGTAGTATCCGGGACAGGGGCCACGAGCAGTACTTC. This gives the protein CASSIRDRGHEQYF.

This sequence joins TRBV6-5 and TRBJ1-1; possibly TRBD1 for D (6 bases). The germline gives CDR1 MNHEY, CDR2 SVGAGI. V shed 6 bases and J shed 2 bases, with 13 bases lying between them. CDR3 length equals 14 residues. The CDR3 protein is CASRRTGANTEAFF. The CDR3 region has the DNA TGTGCCAGCAGACGGACGGGGGCCAACACTGAAGCTTTCTTT.